This T cell receptor beta chain came from a study of blood T cell repertoires in COVID-19. Study overall: Acute-phase and convalescent COVID-19 samples originated in the United States, Italy and Spain. Sources were T cells, B-cell-depleted T cells, or PBMCs; the material itself was cDNA or gDNA.

The CDR3 covers 16 residues. Trimming removed 0 bases at V and 1 base at J, with 11 bases between. Germline V gives CDR1 SGHRS, CDR2 YFSETQ. In the authors' workflow: Amplifying reference gene primers gave estimates of nucleated cell counts. Only in-frame clones appear in the TCRdb table, and some are missing; sequencing was by immunoSEQ multiplex PCR. The V and J calls and clone size come from that table; D and trimming were worked out from the DNA. Of about 78,000 clones listed, approximately 86% are singletons. The sequence was obtained from a man between 45 and 60 years old with active or convalescent COVID-19. The sequencing sample was made of peripheral blood. This rearrangement joins TRBV5-1 to TRBJ2-1; D is perhaps TRBD1 (5 bases). The CDR3 DNA reads TGCGCCAGCAGCTTGGATTCAGGGCTATCCTACAATGAGCAGTTCTTC. It encodes CASSLDSGLSYNEQFF.